This TCR beta chain was sequenced for a study of T cell responses to AZD1222 COVID-19 vaccine. Generated by immunoSEQ multiplex PCR, the TCRdb table keeps only in-frame clones and is missing some. Of 170,000 or so clones listed, about 86% are singletons. Second-dose intervals of approximately 4 or approximately 12 weeks were pooled. V lost 0 bases to trimming and J lost 6 bases, with 7 bases between them. The germline CDR1 and CDR2 sequences are SGHTS and YDEGEE. The CDR3 length is 14 residues. The rearrangement uses TRBV5-8 and TRBJ1-6; D is unresolved. The TCR comes from an adult who received the AZD1222 COVID-19 vaccine. The sequenced sample was peripheral blood, obtained 28 days after the second AZD1222 dose. The CDR3 DNA follows: TGTGCCAGCAGCTTGGGATACAGTAATTCACCCCTCCACTTT. Translation: CASSLGYSNSPLHF.